Presented here are 9 T cell receptor beta chains from one specimen sequenced in a study of low-dose radiotherapy and immunotherapy resistance in tumors. Time point of the sample: before trial treatment. With TRAV- and TRBV-specific primers, first-strand cDNA was made, covering the alpha and beta chains. TCRs were amplified for around 20 PCR cycles with a constant-region primer and V-primer adapter. TCRdb itself ran the reads through MiXCR, one entry per CDR3 protein. The sample records about 82,000 distinct CDR3 sequences, around 18% being singletons. Sequenced material: PBMCs, taken before treatment. The origin of the receptors is a male donor with prostate cancer.

This clonotype was seen repeatedly, ten times or more. The J gene is TRBJ1-1, the V gene TRBV6-5, with 7 bases matching TRBD1. The CDR3 consists of 13 residues. Trimming took 4 bases from V and 7 from J; bases not matched to a gene: 6. In germline, CDR1 is MNHEY, CDR2 SVGAGI. The CDR3: CASSSTGWLEAFF. In DNA form, the CDR3 reads TGTGCCAGCAGTTCGACAGGGTGGCTTGAAGCTTTCTTT.

At least ten counts were recorded for this clonotype. V is TRBV7-2 and J is TRBJ2-7, with 10 bases identical to TRBD2. CDR1 SGHTA and CDR2 FQGNSA come from the germline V gene. Trimming took 3 bases from V and 4 from J; bases not matched to a gene: 3. This CDR3 is built from 14 residues. The CDR3 bases are TGTGCCAGCAGCTTGACTAGCGGGCTATACGAGCAGTACTTC. It codes for CASSLTSGLYEQYF.

The table lists this clonotype with many counts. The chain has TRBV7-9 and TRBJ2-3, with TRBD2 identical over 8 bases. The CDR3 has 14 amino acids. The ends lost 4 bases at V and 4 bases at J; junction bases unmatched: 4. Germline-derived CDR1 and CDR2 are SEHNR and FQNEAQ (reference sequence). The CDR3 loop reads CASSSRTSPDTQYF. In DNA, the CDR3 is TGTGCCAGCAGCTCCCGGACTAGCCCAGATACGCAGTATTTT.

This clonotype was found many times. The V gene is TRBV20-1, the J gene TRBJ2-7; TRBD2 is a possible D gene (5 bases). The CDR3 is 15 amino acids. Trimming shortened V by 6 bases and J by 5 bases, and 23 bases separated the two germline ends. Germline V gene lookup returns CDR1 DFQATT and CDR2 SNEGSKA (reference sequence). The CDR3: CSAENLAMDINEQYF. The CDR3, as DNA: TGCAGTGCAGAAAATCTAGCTATGGATATCAACGAGCAGTACTTC.

V and J are TRBV7-4 and TRBJ2-5; D possibly uses TRBD1 or TRBD2 (6 bases each). From germline, CDR1 is SGHVT and CDR2 SQSDAQ. V lost 0 bases to trimming and J lost 5 bases, with 13 bases between them. The CDR3 has 15 residues. The CDR3 DNA follows: TGTGCCAGCAGCTTAGCACAGGGAGGCGTGGAGACCCAGTACTTC. This translates into CASSLAQGGVETQYF.

This clonotype showed up many times. The V call is TRBV5-1, the J call TRBJ2-1, with 13 bases identical to TRBD2. The CDR3 runs 15 residues. The germline V gene has CDR1 SGHRS and CDR2 YFSETQ. V shed 4 bases, J shed 8 bases, and the junction held 6 bases outside the gene matches. The CDR3 nucleotides read TGCGCCAGCAGCATACTAGCGGGAGGGCCAGATGAGCAGTTCTTC. It yields the protein CASSILAGGPDEQFF.

This clonotype was detected ten times or more. The rearrangement uses TRBV5-5 and TRBJ2-1; no clear D. Germline lookup yields CDR1 SGHKS and CDR2 YYEKEE (reference sequence). Trimming took 0 bases from V and 0 from J, leaving 16 bases between them. The CDR3 is made up of 18 amino acids. The CDR3 DNA reads TGTGCCAGCAGCTTGGAACCTCGGACCCAGAGCTCCTACAATGAGCAGTTCTTC. Its translation: CASSLEPRTQSSYNEQFF.

This clonotype was detected many times. The chain carries TRBV12-3 or TRBV12-4 and TRBJ2-7, with 10 bases identical to TRBD2. The CDR3 has 13 amino acids. The V and J ends lost 6 bases and 3 bases, in that order; junction bases with no gene match: 2. The chain's CDR3 is CASSRTSGYEQYF. CDR3 coding DNA: TGTGCCAGCAGCCGGACTAGCGGCTACGAGCAGTACTTC.

At least ten counts were recorded for this clonotype. The chain is built from TRBV7-6 and TRBJ2-7; 10 nucleotides agree with TRBD2. The V and J ends lost 5 bases and 3 bases, in that order; junction bases with no gene match: 10. This CDR3 is 16 amino acids long. Germline CDR1 is SGHVS and CDR2 is FNYEAQ. CDR3 sequence reads: CASSPGLAGEGYEQYF. The CDR3 region has the DNA TGTGCCAGCAGCCCGGGGCTAGCGGGAGAAGGCTACGAGCAGTACTTC.